Following are 15 T cell receptor beta chains from one sample sequenced in a study of blood T cell repertoires in COVID-19. Assay used: immunoSEQ multiplex PCR; TCRdb lists only in-frame clones, some missing. The table has about 200,000 clones, over 75% seen once. The specimen sequenced was PBMCs or T cells enriched from blood (not recorded which). The origin of the receptors is a middle-aged woman with acute COVID-19.

The chain is built from TRBV11-2 and TRBJ2-7; tentatively, D is TRBD1 (5 bases). Germline CDR1 reads SGHAT; CDR2 reads FQNNGV. The CDR3 is 11 amino acids. The V end lost 2 bases, the J end lost 7 bases, and 6 bases lay between the germline ends. Here the CDR3 reads CASSLRTEQYF. The CDR3 nucleotides are TGTGCCAGCAGCTTAAGGACAGAGCAGTACTTC. The full variable domain, with the rest looked up from reference TRBV11-2 and TRBJ2-7, is EAGVAQSPRYKIIEKRQSVAFWCNPISGHATLYWYQQILGQGPKLLIQFQNNGVVDDSQLPKDRFSAERLKGVDSTLKIQPAKLEDSAVYLCASSLRTEQYFGPGTRLTVT.

This chain uses TRBV6-6 with TRBJ1-2, with 7 bases lining up with TRBD1. This CDR3 contains 12 residues. Trimming took 7 bases from V and 10 from J; bases not matched to a gene: 9. Looked up from germline, CDR1 is MNHNY and CDR2 is SVGAGI (reference sequence). CDR3 nucleotide sequence: TGTGCCAGCAAGAGCCCAGGGGGAGCCTACACCTTC. Translating it yields CASKSPGGAYTF.

This clone occurred once. The genes are TRBV11-3 and TRBJ2-1; TRBD2 aligns across 8 bases. Germline lookup yields CDR1 SGHNT and CDR2 YENEEA. CDR3 length equals 16 residues. The V gene end was trimmed by 2 bases and the J gene end by 9 bases; junction bases not matched to a gene: 12. CDR3 sequence: CASSLSAGLAGSEQFF. CDR3 coding DNA: TGTGCCAGCAGCTTAAGCGCGGGCTTAGCGGGAAGTGAGCAGTTCTTC.

The chain joins TRBV4-1 to TRBJ2-3; tentatively, D is TRBD1 (5 bases). V lost 5 bases and J lost 2, with 11 bases in between. Germline V gene lookup returns CDR1 MGHRA and CDR2 YSYEKL. This CDR3 spans 14 amino acids. CDR3 DNA sequence: TGCGCCAGCAGCGACCAGGGAAACACAGATACGCAGTATTTT. Protein product: CASSDQGNTDTQYF.

The chain recombines TRBV6-5 with TRBJ1-1, with D hard to call. Germline CDR1 is MNHEY and CDR2 is SVGAGI. This CDR3 has 14 amino acids. V was shortened by 6 bases and J by 1 base, with 12 bases between the two germline ends. This CDR3 is CASRFGSANTEAFF. CDR3 DNA: TGTGCCAGCAGATTCGGCAGCGCGAACACTGAAGCTTTCTTT.

The V call is TRBV7-2, the J call TRBJ2-1; 9 nucleotides align to TRBD2. Germline CDR1 reads SGHTA; CDR2 reads FQGNSA. This CDR3 comprises 15 residues. The trim removed 5 bases at V and 6 bases at J, leaving 8 bases unmatched. DNA for the CDR3: TGTGCCAGCAGCCCATCTAGCGGGACTAGCAATGAGCAGTTCTTC. The encoded protein is CASSPSSGTSNEQFF.

In DNA form, the CDR3 reads TGTGCCAGCAGTGAAAGAGGGGGACACAGGGCCCAAGAGACCCAGTACTTC. It encodes CASSERGGHRAQETQYF. This chain links TRBV28 with TRBJ2-5, with D possibly TRBD1 on 6 matching bases. V shed 5 bases and J shed 1 base, with 20 bases lying between them. CDR1 is MDHEN, CDR2 SYDVKM, per germline. The CDR3 runs 17 residues.

The chain carries TRBV30 and TRBJ2-1; 8 positions match TRBD2. The CDR3 has 15 residues. After removal of 0 bases from V and 10 bases from J, the junction contained 11 bases not matched to a gene. Germline V gene data show CDR1 as GTSNPN and CDR2 as SVGIG (reference sequence). CDR3 sequence reads: CAWSVGLAGRTEQFF. The CDR3, as DNA: TGTGCCTGGAGTGTAGGTCTAGCGGGCAGAACGGAGCAGTTCTTC.

V and J are TRBV27 and TRBJ1-1, with TRBD1 identical over 7 bases. Losses at the gene ends were 10 bases for V and 1 base for J; bases not matched to a gene: 9. The CDR3 has 14 residues. CDR1 is MNHEY and CDR2 is SMNVEV in the germline V gene (reference sequence). The CDR3: CATKQGHANTEAFF. The CDR3 region has the DNA TGTGCCACGAAACAGGGGCATGCGAACACTGAAGCTTTCTTT.

This sequence joins TRBV27 and TRBJ1-4; no reliable D call. The CDR3 totals 13 residues. Trimming removed 4 bases from V and 5 bases from J, with 8 bases in between. From germline, CDR1 is MNHEY and CDR2 SMNVEV (reference sequence). As DNA, the CDR3 is TGTGCCAGCAGTTCTATCCGGAATGAAAAACTGTTTTTT. Amino acid sequence: CASSSIRNEKLFF.

This clone was recorded at least ten times. The chain recombines TRBV3-1 (or the pseudogene TRBV3-2) with TRBJ1-1, with D possibly matching TRBD1 (6 bases). V was trimmed by 5 bases and J by 5 bases, leaving 15 bases between them. This CDR3 has 14 amino acids. CDR1 and CDR2 from the germline V gene are LGHDT and YNNKEL (reference sequence). The CDR3 is CASSSNREWTEAFF. Here the CDR3 DNA reads TGTGCCAGCAGCTCGAACAGGGAGTGGACTGAAGCTTTCTTT.

This rearrangement joins TRBV5-1 to TRBJ2-7; TRBD1 aligns across 9 bases. V shed 2 bases and J 3 bases; nucleotides not matched to a gene: 3. The CDR3 has 14 amino acids. CDR1 is SGHRS, CDR2 YFSETQ, per germline. The CDR3 loop reads CASSFRDRDYEQYF. The CDR3 nucleotides are TGCGCCAGCAGCTTCCGGGACAGGGACTACGAGCAGTACTTC.

The CDR3 here is CASSVELAGITGELFF. The CDR3 region has the DNA TGTGCCAGCAGCGTAGAACTAGCGGGGATCACCGGGGAGCTGTTTTTT. The J gene is TRBJ2-2, the V gene TRBV9; TRBD2 aligns across 10 bases. This CDR3 is 16 amino acids long. CDR1 is SGDLS and CDR2 is YYNGEE in the germline V gene. V lost 0 bases and J lost 4; bases outside the gene matches: 3.

The chain employs TRBV24-1 and TRBJ2-5; TRBD2 might be the D (6 bases). V was shortened by 2 bases and J by 7 bases, with 16 bases between the two germline ends. This CDR3 comprises 15 residues. Germline CDR1 reads KGHDR; CDR2 reads SFDVKD. CDR3 amino acids: CATSDSTGVRGTQYF. The CDR3 nucleotides are TGTGCCACCAGTGATTCAACGGGGGTGAGAGGGACCCAGTACTTC.

Turning to this clone: One end of the junction varies from germline; a read error may be responsible. The J gene is TRBJ1-1, the V gene TRBV7-7, with 7 bases identical to TRBD1. The length of the CDR3 is 17 residues. Germline V gene sequence: CDR1 SSHAT, CDR2 FNYEAQ (reference sequence). The CDR3 DNA follows: TGTGCTAGCAGCTTCGACAGGGAGGAGGTTTCGAACACTGAAGCTTTCTTT. It specifies CASSFDREEVSNTEAFF.